Each of the 24 T cell receptor beta chains below was sequenced from the same sample in a study of control samples from healthy donors and cancer patients. Sequenced by immunoSEQ multiplex PCR; TCRdb stores in-frame clones only, minus some. This sample has 150,000 to 200,000 clones, with 94% found just once. Sequenced material: blood. These receptors were taken from a woman aged 18-30 years in good health.

CDR3 in amino acids: CASSWALGPFF. CDR3 sequence (DNA): TGTGCCAGCAGTTGGGCACTGGGCCCTTTCTTT. This chain links TRBV2 with TRBJ1-1, with D unclear. CDR3 length equals 11 residues. Trimming left V 5 bases short and J 12 bases short, with 13 bases between. Germline V gene lookup returns CDR1 SNHLY and CDR2 FYNNEI.

This rearrangement joins TRBV4-2 to TRBJ2-7, with 9 nucleotides matching TRBD1. V gave up 1 base and J gave up 1 base; unmatched junction bases: 2. The CDR3 sequence is 15 residues long. Germline-derived CDR1 and CDR2 are LGHNA and YNFKEQ. CDR3 residues: CASSQAGTGSYEQYF. CDR3 nucleotides: TGTGCCAGCAGCCAAGCCGGGACAGGGTCCTACGAGCAGTACTTC.

The chain joins TRBV5-1 to TRBJ2-3, with D perhaps TRBD1 (7 bases). The CDR3 spans 17 residues. Germline V lookup: CDR1 SGHRS, CDR2 YFSETQ. Trimming removed 1 base from V and 2 bases from J, with 17 bases in between. The CDR3 bases are TGCGCCAGCAGCTTGTTGCAGGGGGGAAGTCCCACAGATACGCAGTATTTT. Amino acids: CASSLLQGGSPTDTQYF.

The CDR3 sequence is CASSLGGTGDEKLFF. CDR3 nucleotide sequence: TGTGCCAGCAGCTTAGGAGGGACAGGGGATGAAAAACTGTTTTTT. V usage is TRBV7-9 and J usage is TRBJ1-4; 10 bases map to TRBD1. Germline V CDR1 and CDR2: SEHNR, FQNEAQ (reference sequence). CDR3 size: 15 residues. The V and J ends lost 1 base and 6 bases, in that order; junction bases with no gene match: 2.

The rearrangement joins TRBV24-1 to TRBJ2-1; D perhaps matches TRBD2 (5 bases). Germline values: CDR1 KGHDR, CDR2 SFDVKD. V lost 3 bases and J 0 bases, leaving 11 bases between the germline ends. This CDR3 is 16 amino acids long. DNA for the CDR3: TGTGCCACCAGTGATGCGACTGGGAGCTCCTACAATGAGCAGTTCTTC. This sequence encodes CATSDATGSSYNEQFF.

The J gene is TRBJ2-5, the V gene TRBV2, with TRBD1 matching over 10 bases. The CDR3 extends over 13 amino acids. J was trimmed by 4 bases and V by 8 bases; bases with no gene match: 4. Germline loops: CDR1 SNHLY, CDR2 FYNNEI. The CDR3 DNA reads TGTGCCAGCGCCCGGGACAGGGGAGAGACCCAGTACTTC. As protein: CASARDRGETQYF.

The rearrangement uses TRBV6-6 and TRBJ1-5; weak D call: TRBD1 (5 bases). This CDR3 is built from 14 residues. Per germline, CDR1 MNHNY and CDR2 SVGAGI (reference sequence). The V and J ends lost 7 bases and 9 bases respectively, with 19 bases between them. CDR3 region: CASIDRGGGAPQHF. Written as DNA, the CDR3 is TGTGCCAGCATTGACCGGGGCGGTGGGGCGCCCCAGCATTTT.

The chain couples TRBV6-2 or TRBV6-3 to TRBJ2-1; D possibly uses TRBD1 or TRBD2 (5 bases each). The germline V gene has CDR1 MNHEY and CDR2 SVGEGT. The CDR3 consists of 17 residues. Trimming removed 2 bases from V and 1 base from J, with 15 bases in between. The CDR3 coding sequence is TGTGCCAGCAGTTACCGTCGGGGCGGAGCATCCTACAATGAGCAGTTCTTC. Protein: CASSYRRGGASYNEQFF.

This sequence joins TRBV5-6 and TRBJ2-3; no clear D. Germline V gene data show CDR1 as SGHDT and CDR2 as YYEEEE. This CDR3 is 14 amino acids long. The V end lost 4 bases, the J end lost 1 base, and 10 bases lay between the germline ends. The DNA of the CDR3 is TGTGCCAGCAGCCCCTCTTGGGGCACAGATACGCAGTATTTT. Translation gives CASSPSWGTDTQYF.

V and J are TRBV7-3 and TRBJ2-3, with unresolved D. CDR3 length: 13 amino acids. Germline assignment: CDR1 SGHTA and CDR2 FQGTGA. V was clipped by 5 bases and J by 2 bases, with 8 bases between them. CDR3 residues: CASSLVITDTQYF. The CDR3 DNA sequence: TGTGCCAGCAGCCTTGTCATCACAGATACGCAGTATTTT.

The chain joins TRBV21-1 to TRBJ2-3. TRBV21-1 is assigned pseudogene status. The CDR3 consists of 15 residues. CDR3 residues: CASSKSEGNTDTQYF. As DNA, the CDR3 is TGTGCCAGCAGCAAATCTGAGGGGAACACAGATACGCAGTATTTT.

The chain is built from TRBV25-1 and TRBJ2-7; possible D gene TRBD2, 5 bases. Deletions cut 1 base from V and 5 bases from J, with 15 bases between. CDR1 MGHDK and CDR2 SYGVNS come from the germline V gene. This CDR3 has 15 amino acids. The CDR3: CASSESPGGVHEQYF. For the CDR3, the DNA is TGTGCCAGCAGTGAATCTCCAGGAGGAGTTCACGAGCAGTACTTC.

This chain connects TRBV6-5 to TRBJ1-5; D is possibly TRBD1 (6 bases). Germline-derived CDR1 and CDR2 are MNHEY and SVGAGI. The CDR3 consists of 15 residues. V dropped 5 bases and J dropped 3 bases, with 14 bases sitting between them. CDR3 in DNA: TGTGCCAGCAGTCCATTGACAGGTTCCAATCAGCCCCAGCATTTT. Protein: CASSPLTGSNQPQHF.

The rearrangement joins TRBV24-1 to TRBJ1-2; D unresolved. CDR1 is KGHDR, CDR2 SFDVKD, per germline. V lost 4 bases to trimming and J lost 7 bases, with 12 bases between them. There are 13 residues in the CDR3. In DNA form, the CDR3 reads TGTGCCACCAGTGACCGACATCGCGGTGGCTACACCTTC. It translates to CATSDRHRGGYTF.

The J gene is TRBJ2-1, the V gene TRBV7-9; D gene ambiguous. Germline CDR1 reads SEHNR; CDR2 reads FQNEAQ (reference sequence). CDR3 length: 12 amino acids. Trimming stripped 1 base from V and 6 bases from J, with 4 bases between. CDR3 DNA sequence: TGTGCCAGCAGCTTAGTTATCAATGAGCAGTTCTTC. Protein sequence: CASSLVINEQFF.

The table lists this clone with many counts. The chain couples TRBV11-2 to TRBJ2-5, with D uncertain. Germline CDR1 and CDR2: SGHAT and FQNNGV. The V end lost 3 bases, the J end lost 1 base, and 0 bases lay between the germline ends. CDR3 size: 11 residues. CDR3 bases: TGTGCCAGCAGCTTCCAAGAGACCCAGTACTTC. This gives the protein CASSFQETQYF.

The V gene is TRBV6-2 or TRBV6-3, the J gene TRBJ2-3; D gene unclear. Trimming stripped 4 bases from V and 0 bases from J, with 8 bases between. CDR1 MNHEY and CDR2 SVGEGT come from the germline V gene. The CDR3 totals 14 residues. CDR3: CASSFVVSTDTQYF. CDR3 in DNA: TGTGCCAGCAGTTTCGTAGTCAGCACAGATACGCAGTATTTT.

V is TRBV7-9 and J is TRBJ2-3; no reliable D call. CDR3 length equals 13 residues. Per germline, CDR1 SEHNR and CDR2 FQNEAQ (reference sequence). With 4 bases removed from V and 5 bases from J, the gap between germline ends came to 10 bases. CDR3 nucleotides: TGTGCCAGCAGCTCCGGCGGCTTAGATACGCAGTATTTT. Residues: CASSSGGLDTQYF.

This clone was counted between two and nine times. The gene calls are TRBV4-1 and TRBJ2-3; 10 bases are a match to TRBD1. This CDR3 is built from 18 residues. V dropped 0 bases and J dropped 1; count of bases not matched to a gene: 7. Per germline, CDR1 MGHRA and CDR2 YSYEKL. CDR3 region: CASSQDREGTGGTDTQYF. Here the CDR3 DNA reads TGCGCCAGCAGCCAAGATAGGGAGGGGACAGGGGGCACAGATACGCAGTATTTT.

This chain links TRBV7-8 with TRBJ1-3; D uncertain. Germline V gene lookup returns CDR1 SGHVS and CDR2 FQNEAQ. The CDR3 runs to 16 residues. The V gene lost 1 base and the J gene lost 9 bases, with 19 bases spanning the gap. The CDR3: CASSLGVLHVLGTIYF. As DNA, the CDR3 is TGTGCCAGCAGCTTAGGGGTCCTTCATGTTTTGGGCACCATATATTTT.

The chain combines TRBV9 with TRBJ2-1; 9 positions agree with TRBD2. In germline, CDR1 is SGDLS, CDR2 YYNGEE. V was clipped by 0 bases and J by 8 bases; unmatched bases: 0. This CDR3 comprises 13 residues. CDR3 region: CASSVGLADEQFF. The DNA of the CDR3 is TGTGCCAGCAGCGTAGGACTAGCGGATGAGCAGTTCTTC.

The chain has TRBV9 and TRBJ1-6, with D possibly TRBD1 on 6 matching bases. The V and J ends lost 3 bases and 6 bases respectively, with 16 bases between them. The germline CDR1 and CDR2 sequences are SGDLS and YYNGEE. The CDR3 runs to 16 residues. CDR3 in amino acids: CASSGGQSGSNSPLHF. The DNA for the CDR3 is TGTGCCAGCAGCGGAGGACAGTCGGGGAGTAATTCACCCCTCCACTTT.

The chain combines TRBV11-3 with TRBJ1-1; D possibly corresponds to TRBD1 (5 bases). Between the trimmed V and J ends, which lost 4 bases and 1 base, there was a span of 10 bases. This CDR3 has 14 amino acids. Germline V gene sequence: CDR1 SGHNT, CDR2 YENEEA. The CDR3 sequence: CASSSRDGNTEAFF. CDR3 sequence (DNA): TGTGCCAGCAGCTCCCGGGACGGGAACACTGAAGCTTTCTTT.

This chain joins TRBV5-6 and TRBJ2-1, with TRBD2 identical over 8 bases. The CDR3 is made up of 15 amino acids. Per the germline V gene, CDR1 is SGHDT and CDR2 is YYEEEE. V lost 0 bases and J lost 9; bases outside the gene matches: 8. The CDR3 loop is CASSLDPAGAGEQFF. Written as DNA, the CDR3 is TGTGCCAGCAGCTTGGATCCAGCGGGAGCAGGTGAGCAGTTCTTC.